These T cell receptor beta chains were read from a single sample in a study of OX40 agonist ivuxolimab in advanced cancers. Profiled with immunoSEQ multiplex PCR; TCRdb holds only in-frame clones, not every one. The sample shows roughly 45,000 clones, around 84% of them seen only once. The specimen was CD4+ or CD8+ T cells sorted from blood, collected in a trial of the OX40 agonist ivuxolimab. All receptors come from an adult with an advanced solid tumor such as melanoma, head and neck, liver or kidney cancer. Each CDR3 is given with its conserved first and last residue.

V gene	J gene	CDR3 protein
TRBV9	TRBJ1-2	CASSLGGDYGYTF
TRBV4-3	TRBJ2-1	CASSQGGGFGNEQFF
TRBV27	TRBJ1-5	CASSPMRGEGGNQPQHF
TRBV29-1	TRBJ2-5	CSASPEGYQETQYF
TRBV28	TRBJ1-1	CASSKSIGVNTEAFF
TRBV28	TRBJ2-1	CASSTPSGGPTYNEQFF
TRBV9	TRBJ2-3	CASSSTGTYTQYF
TRBV27	TRBJ1-1	CASSLSVGMNTEAFF
TRBV7-2	TRBJ1-1	CASSFGGGTEAFF
TRBV10-1	TRBJ2-5	CASSWTEQETQYF
TRBV27	TRBJ1-1	CASSIQGMNTEAFF
TRBV6-5	TRBJ1-5	CASSYGGSNQPQHF
TRBV11-1	TRBJ2-3	CASGDSTSTDTQYF
TRBV7-2	TRBJ2-3	CASSLEPGLAVDTQYF
TRBV6-5	TRBJ2-7	CASSPWFGYEQYF
TRBV4-1	TRBJ2-7	CASSQVLGDSPREQYF
TRBV27	TRBJ2-5	CASSLLAGGPGETQYF
TRBV4-3	TRBJ2-1	CASSQERAISDEQFF
TRBV6-1	TRBJ2-3	CASSEGDGTDTQYF
TRBV7-6	TRBJ2-7	CASSFGQDPSEQYF
TRBV6-5	TRBJ1-2	CASSYTRLGDYGYTF
TRBV7-3	TRBJ2-3	CASSPAGGPGDTQYF
TRBV9	TRBJ1-1	CASSAEGARSEAFF
TRBV12-5	TRBJ2-6	CASDPDQDRVASGANVLTF